The sample holds a few counts of the clone carrying this T cell receptor beta chain. The antigen is undetermined. This record belongs to a study of cytomegalovirus exposure and HLA in healthy donors. Overall study results and limits: Follow-up analysis later connected one missense variant in DCLRE1C with trimming of TCR beta V- and J-genes. Per a later analysis, HLA-associated TCR beta chains showed more clonal expansion than other, equally common TCR beta chains.

PCR involved 60 Vbeta and 13 Jbeta primers. As processed by the authors: A later analysis counted approximately 80 million unique TCR beta chains, some 12 million shared. Sequencing used immunoSEQ multiplex PCR; TCRdb keeps in-frame clones, though not all of them. V, J and clone size derive from that table, while D and trimming were established from the DNA sequence. Altogether about 160,000 clones are present, approximately 76% being singletons, with the ten largest covering around 2.1%. The source of this sequence is a female donor in good health and CMV-seronegative. The specimen was PBMCs.

CDR3 protein: CASSPQGVGDTEAFF. The CDR3 DNA reads TGTGCCAGCAGCCCCCAGGGGGTTGGGGACACTGAAGCTTTCTTT. The J gene is TRBJ1-1, the V gene TRBV11-3, with 7 positions matching TRBD1. With 5 bases clipped from V and 3 bases from J, the junction kept 9 bases outside the gene matches. Per the germline V gene, CDR1 is SGHNT and CDR2 is YENEEA. The CDR3 has 15 residues.